This paragraph reports one T cell receptor (beta chain). This record belongs to a study of blood T cell repertoires in COVID-19. As for the study in general: From the United States, Italy and Spain came samples of acute and convalescent COVID-19. PBMCs, B-cell-depleted T cells, or T cells provided the cDNA or gDNA that made up the material.

In germline, CDR1 is LNHDA, CDR2 SQIVND (reference sequence). This CDR3 is 12 amino acids long. Germline trimming cut 5 bases from V and 11 bases from J; bases unmatched to any gene: 6. In the source study's methods: Amplification of reference gene primers was used by the study to estimate nucleated cell counts. Sequencing was performed with immunoSEQ multiplex PCR; in TCRdb, only in-frame clones are kept and a portion is missing. V and J calls plus clone size are reproduced from that table; the DNA served to infer D and trimming. The sample contains 65,000 to 90,000 clones, roughly 78% of which appear only once.

Sequenced material: peripheral blood. The source is a man in his fifties or sixties with active or convalescent COVID-19. The chain links TRBV19 to TRBJ1-1, with 9 nucleotides matching TRBD1. The CDR3 is CASSPPDRGAFF. The CDR3 coding sequence is TGTGCCAGTAGTCCCCCGGACAGGGGTGCTTTCTTT.